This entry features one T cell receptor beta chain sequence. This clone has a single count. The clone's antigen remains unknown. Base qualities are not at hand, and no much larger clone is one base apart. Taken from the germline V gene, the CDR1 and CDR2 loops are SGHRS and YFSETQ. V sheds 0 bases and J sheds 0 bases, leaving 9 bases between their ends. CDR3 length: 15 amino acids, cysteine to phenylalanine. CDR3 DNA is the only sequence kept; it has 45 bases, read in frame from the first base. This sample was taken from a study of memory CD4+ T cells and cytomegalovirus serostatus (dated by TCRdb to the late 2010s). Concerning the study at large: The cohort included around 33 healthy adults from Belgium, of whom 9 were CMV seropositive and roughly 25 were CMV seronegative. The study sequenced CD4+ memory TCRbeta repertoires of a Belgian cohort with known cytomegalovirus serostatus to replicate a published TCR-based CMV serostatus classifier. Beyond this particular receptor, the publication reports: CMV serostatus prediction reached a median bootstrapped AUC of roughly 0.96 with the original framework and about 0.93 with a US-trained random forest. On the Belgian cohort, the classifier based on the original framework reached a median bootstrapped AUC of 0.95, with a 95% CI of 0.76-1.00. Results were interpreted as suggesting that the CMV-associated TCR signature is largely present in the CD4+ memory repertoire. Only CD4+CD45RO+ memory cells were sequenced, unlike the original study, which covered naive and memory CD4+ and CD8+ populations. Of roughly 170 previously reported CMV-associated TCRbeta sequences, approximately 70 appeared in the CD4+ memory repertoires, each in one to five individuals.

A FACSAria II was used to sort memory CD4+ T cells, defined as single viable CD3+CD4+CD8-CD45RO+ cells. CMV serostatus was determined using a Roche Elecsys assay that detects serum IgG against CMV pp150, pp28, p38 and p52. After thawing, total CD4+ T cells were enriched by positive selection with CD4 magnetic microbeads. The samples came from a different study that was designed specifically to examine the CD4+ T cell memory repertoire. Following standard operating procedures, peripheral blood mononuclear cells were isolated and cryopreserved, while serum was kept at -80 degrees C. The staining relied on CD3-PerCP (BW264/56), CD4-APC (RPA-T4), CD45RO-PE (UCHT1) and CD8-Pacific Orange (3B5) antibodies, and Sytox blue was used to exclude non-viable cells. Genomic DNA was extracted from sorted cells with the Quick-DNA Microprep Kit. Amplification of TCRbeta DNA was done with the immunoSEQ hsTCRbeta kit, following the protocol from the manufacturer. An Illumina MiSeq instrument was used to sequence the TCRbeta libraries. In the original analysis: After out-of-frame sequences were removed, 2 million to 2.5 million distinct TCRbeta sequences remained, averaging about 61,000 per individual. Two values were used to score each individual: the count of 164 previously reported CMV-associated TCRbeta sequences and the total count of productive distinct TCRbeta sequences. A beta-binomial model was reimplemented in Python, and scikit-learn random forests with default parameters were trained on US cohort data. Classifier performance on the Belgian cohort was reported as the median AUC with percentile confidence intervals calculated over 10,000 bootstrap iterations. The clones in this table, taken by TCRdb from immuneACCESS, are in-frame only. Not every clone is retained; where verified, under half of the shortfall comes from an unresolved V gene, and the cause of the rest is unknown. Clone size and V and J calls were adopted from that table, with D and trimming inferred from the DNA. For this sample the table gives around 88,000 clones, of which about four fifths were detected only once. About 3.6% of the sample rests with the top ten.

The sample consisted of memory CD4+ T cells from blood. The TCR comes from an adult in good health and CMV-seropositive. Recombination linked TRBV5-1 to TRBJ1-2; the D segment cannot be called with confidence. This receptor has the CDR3 CASSLADKANYGYTF. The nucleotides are TGCGCCAGCAGCTTGGCCGACAAAGCTAACTATGGCTACACCTTC.